The next 17 T cell receptor beta chains were all read from a single sample in a study of T-cell memory formation after mild COVID-19. From the 5' RACE reads, TCRdb called clonotypes with MiXCR, one entry per CDR3 protein. The repertoire holds about half a million distinct CDR3 sequences, with roughly 18% as singletons. The sequenced material came from PBMCs or a T cell subset sorted from them (not recorded which). Receptors were obtained from an adult woman who had mild COVID-19 (a few samples of this study predate the infection). Cell type and time point are not known.

The rearrangement uses TRBV7-2 and TRBJ2-5; 11 bases are a match to TRBD2. J gave up 5 bases and V 6 bases, and 5 bases lay outside the gene matches. The CDR3 consists of 14 residues. Germline loops: CDR1 SGHTA, CDR2 FQGNSA. The chain's CDR3 is CASRVLAGEETQYF. DNA of the CDR3: TGTGCCAGCAGAGTACTAGCGGGGGAGGAGACCCAGTACTTC.

This clonotype was counted at least ten times. V gene TRBV24-1 combines with J gene TRBJ2-7; maybe TRBD1 (6 bases). The CDR3 is made up of 17 amino acids. Germline V gene data show CDR1 as KGHDR and CDR2 as SFDVKD. V gave up 5 bases and J gave up 0 bases, with 19 bases separating them. CDR3 loop: CATSGLLPGTRSYEQYF. The CDR3 DNA follows: TGTGCCACCAGTGGTCTACTCCCCGGGACACGCTCCTACGAGCAGTACTTC.

This chain joins TRBV3-1 and TRBJ1-4; no definite D call. Germline V CDR1 and CDR2: LGHDT, YNNKEL (reference sequence). The CDR3 extends over 15 amino acids. V was cut by 4 bases and J by 8 bases, with 17 bases left in between. The chain's CDR3 is CASSLEVLREEKLFF. Written as DNA, the CDR3 is TGTGCCAGCAGCCTGGAGGTCCTCAGAGAGGAAAAACTGTTTTTT.

This clonotype was seen only a few times. The V and J genes are TRBV7-6 and TRBJ2-2; D not certain. Trimming removed 11 bases at V and 1 base at J, with 11 bases between. The CDR3 spans 13 residues. CDR1 and CDR2 from the germline V gene are SGHVS and FNYEAQ. The CDR3 is CAGRLGNTGELFF. CDR3 coding DNA: TGTGCCGGTCGGTTGGGGAACACCGGGGAGCTGTTTTTT.

This clonotype was picked up a small number of times. This chain links TRBV10-3 with TRBJ2-3; TRBD2 matches at 8 bases. This CDR3 region has 14 residues. V was clipped by 7 bases and J by 0 bases; unmatched bases: 3. The germline V gene has CDR1 ENHRY and CDR2 SYGVKD. The CDR3 nucleotides read TGTGCCATCAAAGAGCGGGAGAGCACAGATACGCAGTATTTT. Translated: CAIKERESTDTQYF.

This chain joins TRBV6-2 or TRBV6-3 and TRBJ2-7; tentatively, D is TRBD2 (6 bases). The CDR3 loop spans 15 amino acids. CDR1 and CDR2 from the germline V gene are MNHEY and SVGEGT. Trimming removed 7 bases at V and 0 bases at J, with 16 bases between. Here the CDR3 reads CASNRGEDVSYEQYF. DNA of the CDR3: TGTGCCAGCAACCGAGGGGAGGACGTCTCCTACGAGCAGTACTTC.

This chain joins TRBV5-1 and TRBJ1-1; a possible D gene is TRBD1 (6 bases). Trimming cost V 2 bases and J 1 base, with 24 bases left between them. The germline gives CDR1 SGHRS, CDR2 YFSETQ. This CDR3 is built from 19 residues. CDR3 DNA sequence: TGCGCCAGCAGCTTAAAGGTCCTGGACAGCCGGCGATGGAACACTGAAGCTTTCTTT. Protein sequence: CASSLKVLDSRRWNTEAFF.

This chain uses TRBV30 with TRBJ1-5; D is undetermined. The CDR3 extends over 14 amino acids. The germline V gene encodes CDR1 GTSNPN and CDR2 SVGIG (reference sequence). V lost 0 bases and J lost 5, with 11 bases in between. CDR3 in amino acids: CAWSVGSMDQPQHF. CDR3 DNA: TGTGCCTGGAGTGTAGGGTCGATGGATCAGCCCCAGCATTTT.

This clonotype was detected a few times. This chain connects TRBV30 to TRBJ1-3; no clear D. Germline CDR1 GTSNPN, CDR2 SVGIG (reference sequence). V was trimmed by 0 bases and J by 4 bases, leaving 10 bases between them. The CDR3 is 14 amino acids. CDR3 DNA: TGTGCCTGGAGTGTAGGTATCGAGGGAAACACCATATATTTT. Translation gives CAWSVGIEGNTIYF.

As DNA, the CDR3 is TGTGCCAGCAGTTATGCGAAGGGCTACGAGCAGTACTTC. Protein product: CASSYAKGYEQYF. The chain combines TRBV6-2 or TRBV6-3 with TRBJ2-7; D is undetermined. The CDR3 length is 13 residues. Deletions cut 3 bases from V and 3 bases from J, with 9 bases between. Germline assignment: CDR1 MNHEY and CDR2 SVGEGT.

J is TRBJ2-3 and V is TRBV10-3, with 7 bases that match TRBD1. This CDR3 has 14 residues. Germline V gene lookup returns CDR1 ENHRY and CDR2 SYGVKD. V shed 4 bases, J shed 4 bases, and the junction held 5 bases outside the gene matches. CDR3 in amino acids: CAISGTGFADTQYF. CDR3 coding DNA: TGTGCCATCAGTGGGACAGGCTTCGCAGATACGCAGTATTTT.

This clonotype was detected a few times. It may be a read error: a sequence one base away is much more abundant. The J gene is TRBJ2-2, the V gene TRBV7-9, with D unclear. Germline values: CDR1 SEHNR, CDR2 FQNEAQ (reference sequence). This CDR3 has 13 residues. V lost 6 bases and J 0 bases, leaving 5 bases between the germline ends. The CDR3 here is CASSHTNTGELFF. DNA for the CDR3: TGTGCCAGCAGTCACACGAACACCGGGGAGCTGTTTTTT. The full variable domain, with the rest looked up from reference TRBV7-9 and TRBJ2-2, is DTGVSQNPRHKITKRGQNVTFRCDPISEHNRLYWYRQTLGQGPEFLTYFQNEAQLEKSRLLSDRFSAERPKGSFSTLEIQRTEQGDSAMYLCASSHTNTGELFFGEGSRLTVL.

Only a few counts were recorded for this clonotype. This rearrangement joins TRBV13 to TRBJ2-1; the match to TRBD1 covers 8 bases. Trimming cost V 0 bases and J 5 bases; bases outside gene matches: 9. Germline assignment: CDR1 PRHDT and CDR2 FYEKMQ (reference sequence). This CDR3 spans 17 amino acids. CDR3 amino acids: CASSLGLGQGADNEQFF. The CDR3 nucleotides read TGTGCCAGCAGCTTAGGCCTCGGCCAGGGGGCGGACAATGAGCAGTTCTTC.

J is TRBJ2-7 and V is TRBV4-1; tentative D call: TRBD1 (8 bases). Germline V gene sequence: CDR1 MGHRA, CDR2 YSYEKL. The CDR3 has 15 amino acids. The V gene lost 0 bases and the J gene lost 5 bases, with 14 bases spanning the gap. The CDR3 spells CASSQEGQGGNEQYF. The CDR3 nucleotides are TGCGCCAGCAGCCAAGAAGGACAGGGAGGGAACGAGCAGTACTTC.

A few counts support this clonotype. The V call is TRBV9, the J call TRBJ2-1; perhaps TRBD2 as D (7 bases). V lost 3 bases, J lost 5 bases, and 12 bases lay in between. The CDR3 covers 14 residues. Germline CDR1 reads SGDLS; CDR2 reads YYNGEE. The CDR3 protein is CASSDPGGHNEQFF. The DNA for the CDR3 is TGTGCCAGCAGCGACCCGGGGGGCCACAATGAGCAGTTCTTC. Full variable domain (rest looked up from reference TRBV9 and TRBJ2-1): DSGVTQTPKHLITATGQRVTLRCSPRSGDLSVYWYQQSLDQGLQFLIQYYNGEERAKGNILERFSAQQFPDLHSELNLSSLELGDSALYFCASSDPGGHNEQFFGPGTRLTVL.

This clonotype was observed a few times. This sequence joins TRBV13 and TRBJ2-7; a weak D match, TRBD1 (6 bases). This CDR3 has 14 amino acids. Deletions cut 6 bases from V and 3 bases from J, with 15 bases between. Germline CDR1 reads PRHDT; CDR2 reads FYEKMQ (reference sequence). The CDR3: CASRQTGTSYEQYF. CDR3 nucleotide sequence: TGTGCCAGCAGGCAGACCGGGACAAGCTACGAGCAGTACTTC.

This clonotype came up a few times. This chain uses TRBV7-2 with TRBJ1-2; the match to TRBD1 covers 7 bases. CDR3 length: 12 amino acids. V was clipped by 5 bases and J by 7 bases; unmatched bases: 4. Germline V gene sequence: CDR1 SGHTA, CDR2 FQGNSA. CDR3 protein: CASSEWDSGYTF. The CDR3 DNA reads as TGTGCCAGCAGCGAATGGGACAGTGGCTACACCTTC. The complete variable domain, with remaining parts taken from reference TRBV7-2 and TRBJ1-2, reads GAGVSQSPSNKVTEKGKDVELRCDPISGHTALYWYRQSLGQGLEFLIYFQGNSAPDKSGLPSDRFSAERTGGSVSTLTIQRTQQEDSAVYLCASSEWDSGYTFGSGTRLTVV.